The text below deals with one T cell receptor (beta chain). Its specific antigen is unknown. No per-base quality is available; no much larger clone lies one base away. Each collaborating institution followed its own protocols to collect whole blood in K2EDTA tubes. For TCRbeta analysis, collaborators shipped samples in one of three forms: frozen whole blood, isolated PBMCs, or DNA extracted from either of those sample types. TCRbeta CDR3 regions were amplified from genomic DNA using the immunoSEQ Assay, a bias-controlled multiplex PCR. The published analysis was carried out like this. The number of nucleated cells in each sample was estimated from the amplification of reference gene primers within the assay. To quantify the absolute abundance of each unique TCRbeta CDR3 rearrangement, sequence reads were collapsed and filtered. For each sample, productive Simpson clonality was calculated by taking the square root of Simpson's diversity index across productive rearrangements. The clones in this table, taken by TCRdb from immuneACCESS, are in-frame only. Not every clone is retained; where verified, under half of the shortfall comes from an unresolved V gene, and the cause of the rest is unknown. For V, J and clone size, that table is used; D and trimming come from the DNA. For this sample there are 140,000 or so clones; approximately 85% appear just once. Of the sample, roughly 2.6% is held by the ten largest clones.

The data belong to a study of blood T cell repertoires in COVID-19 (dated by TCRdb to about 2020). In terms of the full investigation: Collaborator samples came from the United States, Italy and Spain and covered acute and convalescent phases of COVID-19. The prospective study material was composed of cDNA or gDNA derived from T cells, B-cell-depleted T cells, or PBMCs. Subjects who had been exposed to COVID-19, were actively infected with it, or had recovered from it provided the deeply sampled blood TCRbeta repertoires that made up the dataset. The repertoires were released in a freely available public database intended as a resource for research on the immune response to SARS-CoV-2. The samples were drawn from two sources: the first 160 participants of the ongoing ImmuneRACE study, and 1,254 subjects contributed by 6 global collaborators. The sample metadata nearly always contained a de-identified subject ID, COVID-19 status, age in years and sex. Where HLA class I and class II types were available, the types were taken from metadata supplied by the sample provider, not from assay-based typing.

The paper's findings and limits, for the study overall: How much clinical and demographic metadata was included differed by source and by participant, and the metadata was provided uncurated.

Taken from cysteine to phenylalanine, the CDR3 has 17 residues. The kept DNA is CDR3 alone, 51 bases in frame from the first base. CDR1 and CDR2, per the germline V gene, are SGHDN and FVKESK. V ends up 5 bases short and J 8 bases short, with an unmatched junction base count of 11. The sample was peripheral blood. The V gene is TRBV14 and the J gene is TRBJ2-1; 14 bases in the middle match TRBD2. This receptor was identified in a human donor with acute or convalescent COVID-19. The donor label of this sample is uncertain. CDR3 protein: CASSSQPGTSGSHEQFF. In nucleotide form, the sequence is TGTGCCAGCAGCTCCCAGCCAGGGACTAGCGGGAGCCATGAGCAGTTCTTC.